This entry describes one T cell receptor beta chain. Data came from immunoSEQ multiplex PCR; TCRdb stores just in-frame clones and leaves some out. The sample gives around 200,000 clones, about 85% of which show up once; about 19% is in the top ten. The sample belongs to a study of blood T cell repertoires in COVID-19. V gave up 0 bases and J gave up 0 bases, with 8 bases separating them. CDR1 LNHNV and CDR2 YYDKDF come from the germline V gene (reference sequence). The CDR3 has 15 amino acids. The V gene is TRBV15, the J gene TRBJ1-1, with D hard to call. The source is a middle-aged man who had recovered from COVID-19. Sequencing was carried out using PBMCs or T cells enriched from blood (not recorded which). The DNA for the CDR3 is TGTGCCACCAGCAGAGACCCTATCATGAACACTGAAGCTTTCTTT. Its protein is CATSRDPIMNTEAFF.